These 16 T cell receptor beta chains share one sample of origin, sequenced in a study of blood T cell repertoires in COVID-19. TCRdb's table, derived via immunoSEQ multiplex PCR, lists solely in-frame clones and lacks some. Here the sample spans a few hundred thousand clones, roughly 90% being singletons. The sample comprised peripheral blood. The receptors here all came from a woman aged 55-75 years with COVID-19, enrolled during active disease.

The chain carries TRBV6-5 and TRBJ2-7; 7 positions match TRBD1. CDR1 and CDR2 from the germline V gene are MNHEY and SVGAGI. The CDR3 runs 12 residues. V shed 8 bases, J shed 3 bases, and the junction held 4 bases outside the gene matches. DNA for the CDR3: TGTGCCAGCGAGGGACAGAACTACGAGCAGTACTTC. Translating it yields CASEGQNYEQYF.

This clone has just one count. The chain has TRBV7-9 and TRBJ2-3, with D unclear. The germline V gene has CDR1 SEHNR and CDR2 FQNEAQ (reference sequence). V dropped 5 bases and J dropped 1 base, with 7 bases sitting between them. The CDR3 is 13 residues long. The CDR3 loop is CASSPRGTDTQYF. The CDR3 region has the DNA TGTGCCAGCAGCCCACGGGGCACAGATACGCAGTATTTT.

The sample holds a few counts of this clone. This chain uses TRBV7-3 with TRBJ1-6, with D perhaps TRBD1 (5 bases). Per the germline V gene, CDR1 is SGHTA and CDR2 is FQGTGA. There are 14 residues in the CDR3. V was pared by 5 bases and J by 11 bases, with 16 bases between. The DNA for the CDR3 is TGTGCCAGCAGCCAAGGGGAGGGGACGACACCCCTCCACTTT. This gives the protein CASSQGEGTTPLHF.

The genes are TRBV6-5 and TRBJ2-4; weak D call: TRBD1 (6 bases). The CDR3 totals 11 residues. Germline lookup yields CDR1 MNHEY and CDR2 SVGAGI. V lost 2 bases to trimming and J lost 12 bases, with 8 bases between them. CDR3 region: CASSYQGHQYF. The CDR3, as DNA: TGTGCCAGCAGTTACCAGGGGCATCAGTACTTC.

The rearrangement joins TRBV19 to TRBJ1-5, with 9 bases fitting TRBD1. V was pared by 4 bases and J by 1 base, with 5 bases of the junction left unmatched. This CDR3 comprises 16 residues. The germline V gene encodes CDR1 LNHDA and CDR2 SQIVND (reference sequence). CDR3 loop: CASSTLQGASNQPQHF. The DNA of the CDR3 is TGTGCCAGTAGTACGTTACAGGGGGCAAGCAATCAGCCCCAGCATTTT.

The chain carries TRBV5-1 and TRBJ1-1, with D possibly being TRBD1 (5 bases). Trimming stripped 5 bases from V and 0 bases from J, with 11 bases between. The CDR3 has 14 amino acids. The germline CDR1 and CDR2 sequences are SGHRS and YFSETQ. CDR3 protein: CASSSLGVNTEAFF. In nucleotides, the CDR3 is TGCGCCAGCAGTTCGTTAGGGGTGAACACTGAAGCTTTCTTT.

The genes are TRBV7-8 and TRBJ2-1, with TRBD1 matching 7 bases. With 5 bases clipped from V and 10 bases from J, the junction kept 5 bases outside the gene matches. The length of the CDR3 is 12 residues. CDR1 SGHVS and CDR2 FQNEAQ come from the germline V gene. This chain's CDR3 is CASSLGTEEQFF. The DNA of the CDR3 is TGTGCCAGCAGCCTTGGGACAGAGGAGCAGTTCTTC.

This clone was counted between two and nine times. The chain has TRBV6-5 and TRBJ1-2; 9 bases are a match to TRBD1. The CDR3 has 14 amino acids. After removal of 7 bases from V and 3 bases from J, the junction contained 6 bases not matched to a gene. Per germline, CDR1 MNHEY and CDR2 SVGAGI. Here the CDR3 reads CASKKDRGDYGYTF. The CDR3 DNA reads TGTGCCAGCAAAAAAGACAGGGGGGACTATGGCTACACCTTC.

The chain employs TRBV6-4 and TRBJ1-2, with 8 bases aligning to TRBD1. Germline lookup yields CDR1 MRHNA and CDR2 SNTAGT. The CDR3 is 14 residues long. V lost 2 bases to trimming and J lost 14 bases; unmatched junction nucleotides: 13. Here the CDR3 DNA reads TGTGCCAGCAGTGACGTTGGGGCAGGGGGCGGAATAACCTTC. Translating it yields CASSDVGAGGGITF.

The chain has TRBV27 and TRBJ1-2, with 9 bases identical to TRBD1. Germline V gene sequence: CDR1 MNHEY, CDR2 SMNVEV (reference sequence). The ends lost 3 bases at V and 2 bases at J; junction bases unmatched: 7. This CDR3 is built from 16 residues. As DNA, the CDR3 is TGTGCCAGCAGTTTTACCGCGACAGGGGGGAACTATGGCTACACCTTC. Translated, it gives CASSFTATGGNYGYTF.

V usage is TRBV5-1 and J usage is TRBJ1-6; 9 bases align to TRBD1. This CDR3 is 17 amino acids long. J lost 10 bases, V lost 2 bases, and 13 bases had no gene match. Germline V CDR1 and CDR2: SGHRS, YFSETQ. The chain's CDR3 is CASSLPGTGSGGSPLHF. CDR3 nucleotides: TGCGCCAGCAGCTTACCGGGGACAGGGTCTGGGGGGTCACCCCTCCACTTT.

The chain uses TRBV6-1 and TRBJ1-5; possibly TRBD1 for D (5 bases). CDR1 and CDR2 (germline): MNHNS, SASEGT. V dropped 0 bases and J dropped 4 bases, with 19 bases sitting between them. The CDR3 has 18 residues. CDR3 in amino acids: CASSEAVAAGRRNQPQHF. DNA of the CDR3: TGTGCCAGCAGTGAAGCCGTAGCGGCAGGGCGAAGGAATCAGCCCCAGCATTTT.

J is TRBJ1-5 and V is TRBV19; D unclear. Germline values: CDR1 LNHDA, CDR2 SQIVND (reference sequence). V was pared by 0 bases and J by 0 bases, with 9 bases between. The CDR3 has 16 residues. CDR3 sequence (DNA): TGTGCCAGTAGTATAGAAACAGTTTATAGCAATCAGCCCCAGCATTTT. It yields the protein CASSIETVYSNQPQHF. Filled out from reference TRBV19 and TRBJ1-5, the complete variable domain reads DGGITQSPKYLFRKEGQNVTLSCEQNLNHDAMYWYRQDPGQGLRLIYYSQIVNDFQKGDIAEGYSVSREKKESFPLTVTSAQKNPTAFYLCASSIETVYSNQPQHFGDGTRLSIL.

This clone was seen just once. The chain carries TRBV6-6 and TRBJ2-7; TRBD1 agrees at 8 bases. Losses at the gene ends were 6 bases for V and 0 bases for J; bases not matched to a gene: 4. The CDR3 is made up of 14 amino acids. Germline loops: CDR1 MNHNY, CDR2 SVGAGI (reference sequence). As DNA, the CDR3 is TGTGCCAGCAGCCCCGACAGGGGCTCCTACGAGCAGTACTTC. Translated, it gives CASSPDRGSYEQYF.

Notes on this clone: The same CDR3 also results from other DNA sequences found in this sample. The chain is built from TRBV9 and TRBJ1-1, with no clear D. This CDR3 spans 13 amino acids. V dropped 0 bases and J dropped 3 bases, with 6 bases sitting between them. Germline CDR1 reads SGDLS; CDR2 reads YYNGEE. The CDR3: CASSVGGYTEAFF. The CDR3 region has the DNA TGTGCCAGCAGCGTAGGAGGGTACACTGAAGCTTTCTTT.

The V gene is TRBV18, the J gene TRBJ2-2, with a possible D match to TRBD2 (5 bases). V lost 4 bases to trimming and J lost 4 bases, with 13 bases between them. Looked up from germline, CDR1 is KGHSH and CDR2 is LQKENI. The CDR3 has 15 amino acids. The CDR3 DNA reads TGTGCCAGCTCACTGACGATGGGGAGCACCGGGGAGCTGTTTTTT. This translates into CASSLTMGSTGELFF.